This TCR beta chain came from a study of cytomegalovirus exposure and HLA in healthy donors. Concerning this clone: As yet, its antigen is unknown.

The ends were cut back, 4 bases at V and 3 bases at J, with 5 bases in the middle. CDR1 and CDR2 (germline): SGHTS, YDEGEE. This CDR3 comprises 11 residues. Study-wide findings and caveats: The study assumed roughly uniform donor sequencing depth for presence/absence analyses. Analyzed later, most CMV-associated TCR beta chains appeared HLA-restricted.

The PCR contained 60 Vbeta and 13 Jbeta primers. The table came from immunoSEQ multiplex PCR; TCRdb's copy has only in-frame clones and leaves some out. The sample lists about 220,000 clones; over 65% were seen once. Sequencing input: PBMCs. This chain links TRBV5-8 with TRBJ2-7; the D is unclear. This sequence originates from a man between 18 and 29 years old in good health and CMV-seronegative. As DNA, the CDR3 is TGTGCCAGCAGCCCACACTACGAGCAGTACTTC. It encodes CASSPHYEQYF.